Listed below are T cell receptor beta chains from one sample, sequenced in a study of spatial heterogeneity in lung cancer. Each CDR3 protein is one row after TCRdb ran MiXCR on the 5' RACE reads. The sample consists of some 70,000 distinct CDR3 sequences, 13% of them appearing once. The source material was PBMCs, sampled at surgery. The source is a male donor with early-stage non-small cell lung cancer. The CDR3 runs from the conserved cysteine through the conserved F or W. Fields, in order: D gene, clone size, V gene, J gene, CDR3 DNA, CDR3 protein. D genes are given only for firm matches. Size is omitted from some rows. Given values are once, few, many or a class for expanded clones.

-	few	TRBV5-1	TRBJ2-7	TGCGCCAGCGGCAAACCTACGGGACTCAGCTCCTACGAGCAGTACTTC	CASGKPTGLSSYEQYF
TRBD2	many	TRBV12-3/TRBV12-4	TRBJ2-1	TGTGCCAGTGGGACTAGCAACAATGAGCAGTTCTTC	CASGTSNNEQFF
TRBD1	few	TRBV5-1	TRBJ2-7	TGCGCCAGCAGCTTGGCCGGGACAGGGGCCGAGCAGTACTTC	CASSLAGTGAEQYF
-	few	TRBV19	TRBJ1-1	TGTGCCAGTATGGTGGGGGGATTTGAAGCTTTCTTT	CASMVGGFEAFF
TRBD1	many	TRBV6-5	TRBJ2-2	TGTGCCAGCAGGGCCGGGACAGGGAAACCCGGGGAGCTGTTTTTT	CASRAGTGKPGELFF
-	-	TRBV5-1	TRBJ1-1	TGCGCCAGCAGCTCCCAGAGCACTGAAGCTTTCTTT	CASSSQSTEAFF
-	few	TRBV5-5	TRBJ1-1	TGTGCCAGCAGCTTGGTCGGCAGCATTGAAGCTTTCTTT	CASSLVGSIEAFF
TRBD2	many	TRBV9	TRBJ2-1	TGTGCCAGCAGCGATGGCGGGAGTATGAATGAGCAGTTCTTC	CASSDGGSMNEQFF
-	-	TRBV18	TRBJ2-7	TGTGCCAGCTCACCTCAGACCTACGAGCAGTACTTC	CASSPQTYEQYF
TRBD2	-	TRBV20-1	TRBJ2-1	TGCAGTGCTAGTCCCGCTAGCGGGAGAGGCACTGAGCAGTTCTTC	CSASPASGRGTEQFF
-	many	TRBV6-6	TRBJ2-7	TGTGCCAGCAGTTTACAAGTCCACGAGCAGTACTTC	CASSLQVHEQYF
TRBD1	-	TRBV4-1	TRBJ1-2	TGCGCCAGCAGCCAAGCCCGGGACAGGGGACGGAGCTACACCTTC	CASSQARDRGRSYTF
-	-	TRBV7-9	TRBJ2-5	TGTGCCAGCAGCTTAGACGCAGGGGGGCCGGAGACCCAGTACTTC	CASSLDAGGPETQYF
-	-	TRBV6-2/TRBV6-3	TRBJ2-7	TGTGCCAGCACCACTGCTGTTCTTTCCTACGAGCAGTACTTC	CASTTAVLSYEQYF
-	many	TRBV5-5	TRBJ2-6	TGTGCCAGCAGCCCGGTTGGAGCTGGGGCCAACGTCCTGACTTTC	CASSPVGAGANVLTF
TRBD1	many	TRBV5-6	TRBJ2-1	TGTGCCAGCAGCCGACAGGGATATGAGCAGTTCTTC	CASSRQGYEQFF
-	few	TRBV30	TRBJ1-1	TGTGCCTGCGCTACCCCTTATCAGGGGAGGACTGAAGCTTTCTTT	CACATPYQGRTEAFF
-	few	TRBV5-4	TRBJ1-2	TGTGCCAGCAGCTTGGGGGCGGAGTACACCTTC	CASSLGAEYTF
TRBD2	many	TRBV6-2/TRBV6-3	TRBJ2-1	TGTGCCAGCAGTTACAACTCGGTAGCGGGAGGGAGCTCCTACAATGAGCAGTTCTTC	CASSYNSVAGGSSYNEQFF
-	-	TRBV5-1	TRBJ2-1	TGCGCCAGCAGCCCCCTCGAACCCGGGATTAATGAGCAGTTCTTC	CASSPLEPGINEQFF
TRBD1	few	TRBV5-1	TRBJ1-2	TGCGCCAGCAGCACGTCAGGGGGTAACTATGGCTACACCTTC	CASSTSGGNYGYTF
TRBD1	few	TRBV24-1	TRBJ2-2	TGTGCCACCAGTTTACAGGGGCGCGACGGGGAGCTGTTTTTT	CATSLQGRDGELFF
TRBD1	-	TRBV30	TRBJ1-2	TGTGCCTGGAGGGGACAGGTATTGGGCGGCTACACCTTC	CAWRGQVLGGYTF
-	few	TRBV24-1	TRBJ1-2	TGTGCCACCAGTGACACCGGGAAAAACTATGGCTACACCTTC	CATSDTGKNYGYTF
-	-	TRBV3-1	TRBJ2-2	TGTGCCAGCAGCCAAGATGGGGGGAAGCTGTTTTTT	CASSQDGGKLFF
-	many	TRBV7-9	TRBJ2-7	TGTGCCAGCAGCTTAGGGGCGGGACCCTCCTACGAGCAGTACTTC	CASSLGAGPSYEQYF
TRBD1	many	TRBV6-6	TRBJ1-2	TGTGCCAGCAGTTACTCCCGGGACAGGGGAAGCTATGGCTACACCTTC	CASSYSRDRGSYGYTF
-	-	TRBV7-9	TRBJ2-1	TGTGCCAGCAGCCCCACCCTGGCTGAGCAGTTCTTC	CASSPTLAEQFF
-	few	TRBV5-5	TRBJ1-1	TGTGCCAGCAGCCCAATTCCGGGGGCTGACACTGAAGCTTTCTTT	CASSPIPGADTEAFF
TRBD1	-	TRBV5-1	TRBJ2-1	TGCGCCAGCAGCTTAGGACAGGGCAATGAGCAGTTCTTC	CASSLGQGNEQFF
-	once	TRBV20-1	TRBJ2-7	TGCAGTGCTAGAGAGTTAATCGAGCAGTACTTC	CSARELIEQYF
TRBD2	few	TRBV14	TRBJ2-2	TGTGCCAGCAGCCAGACCGGGACTAGCGGGTTCACCGGGGAGCTGTTTTTT	CASSQTGTSGFTGELFF
-	few	TRBV7-2	TRBJ1-1	TGTGCCAGCAGCTACTACGAGGTCAGGAGGACTGAAGCTTTCTTT	CASSYYEVRRTEAFF
-	many	TRBV7-2	TRBJ1-6	TGTGCCAGCAGCTTAGAAATAGGAAATAATTCACCCCTCCACTTT	CASSLEIGNNSPLHF
-	few	TRBV30	TRBJ1-2	TGTGCCTGGAGACGCCAGGGCTACACCTTC	CAWRRQGYTF
-	-	TRBV7-6	TRBJ2-7	TGTGCCAGCAGCTTATCCGTCGACAGTTCCTACGAGCAGTACTTC	CASSLSVDSSYEQYF
-	many	TRBV5-1	TRBJ2-4	TGCGCCAGCAGCTTTGGGGACCTAGGCAAAAACATTCAGTACTTC	CASSFGDLGKNIQYF
-	many	TRBV10-2	TRBJ2-6	TGCGCCAGCAGAGGAGTGACGGAGCGGACCTCTGGGGCCAACGTCCTGACTTTC	CASRGVTERTSGANVLTF
-	-	TRBV19	TRBJ2-1	TGTGCCAGTAGTACACTCGGCGGGATCTCCTACAATGAGCAGTTCTTC	CASSTLGGISYNEQFF
TRBD2	many	TRBV27	TRBJ2-4	TGTGCCAGCAGTTTACTCTCCCCCCGCCCTAGCGGCCAAGCCAAAAACATTCAGTACTTC	CASSLLSPRPSGQAKNIQYF
-	many	TRBV7-2	TRBJ2-5	TGTGCCAGCAGCACACCCTTCGAGACCCAGTACTTC	CASSTPFETQYF
TRBD2	-	TRBV6-1	TRBJ2-7	TGTGCCAGCAGTGGGTCAACCGGGACTAGCGCAAATCTTGGCTACGAGCAGTACTTC	CASSGSTGTSANLGYEQYF
-	-	TRBV28	TRBJ2-2	TGTGCCAGCAGTTTCGACCTCAAGCCGGGCACCGGGGAGCTGTTTTTT	CASSFDLKPGTGELFF
-	few	TRBV2	TRBJ1-1	TGTGCCAGCAGGGTCTTGGGTTCCGGCACTGAAGCTTTCTTT	CASRVLGSGTEAFF
-	many	TRBV28	TRBJ1-1	TGTGCCAGCAGTGCAGATAACACTGAAGCTTTCTTT	CASSADNTEAFF
-	-	TRBV3-1	TRBJ1-1	TGTGCCAGCAGCCAGCTACAGGGTGTGAACACTGAAGCTTTCTTT	CASSQLQGVNTEAFF
-	few	TRBV5-1	TRBJ2-3	TGCGCCAGCAGCTTGGCCGGTGGCACAGATACGCAGTATTTT	CASSLAGGTDTQYF
-	-	TRBV7-9	TRBJ2-7	TGTGCCAGCAGCCCGACGGGGGTGGAGCAGTACTTC	CASSPTGVEQYF
-	-	TRBV29-1	TRBJ1-2	TGCAGCGTTGAGTCAGGGGCCTATGGCTACACCTTC	CSVESGAYGYTF
-	many	TRBV5-1	TRBJ2-7	TGCGCCAGCAGCTTTGAGGCAAGCTCCTACGAGCAGTACTTC	CASSFEASSYEQYF
TRBD1	-	TRBV10-3	TRBJ1-5	TGTGCCATCCTTTGGGACAGGAATCAGCCCCAGCATTTT	CAILWDRNQPQHF
TRBD2	many	TRBV20-1	TRBJ2-1	TGCAGTGCTAGAGATCTCGGGACTAGCGGGGACAATGAGCAGTTCTTC	CSARDLGTSGDNEQFF
-	many	TRBV10-3	TRBJ1-6	TGTGCCATCCAAGCTTTCGATAATTCACCCCTCCACTTT	CAIQAFDNSPLHF
-	few	TRBV20-1	TRBJ2-3	TGCAGTGCGCGGGGCTTCGAGGGGACAGATACGCAGTATTTT	CSARGFEGTDTQYF